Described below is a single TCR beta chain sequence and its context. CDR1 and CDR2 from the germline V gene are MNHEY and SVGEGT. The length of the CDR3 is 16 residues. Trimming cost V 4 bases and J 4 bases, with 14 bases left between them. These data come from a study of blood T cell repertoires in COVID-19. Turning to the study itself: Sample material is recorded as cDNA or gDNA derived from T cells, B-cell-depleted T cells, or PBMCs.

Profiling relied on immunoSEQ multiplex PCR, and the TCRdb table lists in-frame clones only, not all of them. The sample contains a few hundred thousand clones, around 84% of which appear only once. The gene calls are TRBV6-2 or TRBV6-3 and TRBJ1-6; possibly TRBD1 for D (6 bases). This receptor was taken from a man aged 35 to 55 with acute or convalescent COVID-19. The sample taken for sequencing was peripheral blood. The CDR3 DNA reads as TGTGCCAGCAGTTCCAGGACAGATCTTTATAATTCACCCCTCCACTTT. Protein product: CASSSRTDLYNSPLHF.